This record covers a single TCR beta chain. No cognate antigen has been identified for it. Base qualities are not provided; no much larger clone lies one nucleotide away. Sequences MNHEY (CDR1) and SVGEGT (CDR2) are obtained from the germline V gene. Inclusive of the bounding cysteine and phenylalanine, the CDR3 is 17 residues long. This entry keeps only the CDR3 DNA: 51 bases, framed from base 1. Trimming removed 6 bases from V and 0 bases from J, leaving 18 bases between the germline ends. This record comes from a study of blood T cell repertoires in COVID-19 (dated by TCRdb to 2018 to 2020). With regard to the full study: The collaborator samples originated in the United States, Italy and Spain and spanned the acute and convalescent phases of COVID-19. The prospective study material was composed of cDNA or gDNA derived from T cells, B-cell-depleted T cells, or PBMCs. Deeply sampled blood TCRbeta repertoires from subjects exposed to, actively infected with, or recovered from COVID-19 were included in the dataset. The repertoires were made available in a free public database intended to serve as a resource for research on the immune response to SARS-CoV-2. The samples were drawn from the first 160 participants of the ongoing ImmuneRACE study and from more than 1,000 subjects provided by 6 global collaborators. Nearly every sample came with metadata listing a de-identified subject ID, COVID-19 status, age in years and sex. HLA class I and class II types, where available, came from metadata supplied by the sample provider rather than from assay-based typing. General findings and caveats noted by the study authors: Clinical and demographic metadata were provided uncurated, with the amount varying by source and participant.

One collaborating source in Seattle enrolled patients while the patients were actively infected and followed the patients over time throughout the course of disease. Collaborating institutions collected whole blood in K2EDTA tubes following their own protocols. For TCRbeta analysis, collaborator samples were shipped as frozen whole blood, as isolated PBMCs, or as DNA extracted from either sample type. TCRbeta CDR3 regions were amplified from genomic DNA using the immunoSEQ Assay, a bias-controlled multiplex PCR. Per the original workflow: The number of nucleated cells in each sample was estimated by amplification of reference gene primers within the assay. To quantify the absolute abundance of each unique TCRbeta CDR3 rearrangement, sequence reads were collapsed and filtered. For each sample, productive Simpson clonality was calculated as the square root of Simpson's diversity index across productive rearrangements. Entries here come from immuneACCESS through TCRdb and include only in-frame sequences with V and J called. Some clones fail to appear in such tables; in the studies checked, an unresolved V gene covers under half of the shortfall, and the cause of the remainder is unknown. That table gives V, J and clone size, and the DNA gave D and trimming. This sample comprises some 75,000 clones, approximately 86% of them detected only once. The top ten constitute over 6% of the sample.

This sequence uses TRBV6-2 or TRBV6-3 and TRBJ1-3, and the D gene may be TRBD1, 6 bases matching. Sequenced input: peripheral blood. This TCR was recovered from a man older than 75 with COVID-19, enrolled during active disease. The sequence in DNA is TGTGCCAGCAGCCAACCGCCGGACAGAGGCTCTGGAAACACCATATATTTT. This sequence encodes CASSQPPDRGSGNTIYF.